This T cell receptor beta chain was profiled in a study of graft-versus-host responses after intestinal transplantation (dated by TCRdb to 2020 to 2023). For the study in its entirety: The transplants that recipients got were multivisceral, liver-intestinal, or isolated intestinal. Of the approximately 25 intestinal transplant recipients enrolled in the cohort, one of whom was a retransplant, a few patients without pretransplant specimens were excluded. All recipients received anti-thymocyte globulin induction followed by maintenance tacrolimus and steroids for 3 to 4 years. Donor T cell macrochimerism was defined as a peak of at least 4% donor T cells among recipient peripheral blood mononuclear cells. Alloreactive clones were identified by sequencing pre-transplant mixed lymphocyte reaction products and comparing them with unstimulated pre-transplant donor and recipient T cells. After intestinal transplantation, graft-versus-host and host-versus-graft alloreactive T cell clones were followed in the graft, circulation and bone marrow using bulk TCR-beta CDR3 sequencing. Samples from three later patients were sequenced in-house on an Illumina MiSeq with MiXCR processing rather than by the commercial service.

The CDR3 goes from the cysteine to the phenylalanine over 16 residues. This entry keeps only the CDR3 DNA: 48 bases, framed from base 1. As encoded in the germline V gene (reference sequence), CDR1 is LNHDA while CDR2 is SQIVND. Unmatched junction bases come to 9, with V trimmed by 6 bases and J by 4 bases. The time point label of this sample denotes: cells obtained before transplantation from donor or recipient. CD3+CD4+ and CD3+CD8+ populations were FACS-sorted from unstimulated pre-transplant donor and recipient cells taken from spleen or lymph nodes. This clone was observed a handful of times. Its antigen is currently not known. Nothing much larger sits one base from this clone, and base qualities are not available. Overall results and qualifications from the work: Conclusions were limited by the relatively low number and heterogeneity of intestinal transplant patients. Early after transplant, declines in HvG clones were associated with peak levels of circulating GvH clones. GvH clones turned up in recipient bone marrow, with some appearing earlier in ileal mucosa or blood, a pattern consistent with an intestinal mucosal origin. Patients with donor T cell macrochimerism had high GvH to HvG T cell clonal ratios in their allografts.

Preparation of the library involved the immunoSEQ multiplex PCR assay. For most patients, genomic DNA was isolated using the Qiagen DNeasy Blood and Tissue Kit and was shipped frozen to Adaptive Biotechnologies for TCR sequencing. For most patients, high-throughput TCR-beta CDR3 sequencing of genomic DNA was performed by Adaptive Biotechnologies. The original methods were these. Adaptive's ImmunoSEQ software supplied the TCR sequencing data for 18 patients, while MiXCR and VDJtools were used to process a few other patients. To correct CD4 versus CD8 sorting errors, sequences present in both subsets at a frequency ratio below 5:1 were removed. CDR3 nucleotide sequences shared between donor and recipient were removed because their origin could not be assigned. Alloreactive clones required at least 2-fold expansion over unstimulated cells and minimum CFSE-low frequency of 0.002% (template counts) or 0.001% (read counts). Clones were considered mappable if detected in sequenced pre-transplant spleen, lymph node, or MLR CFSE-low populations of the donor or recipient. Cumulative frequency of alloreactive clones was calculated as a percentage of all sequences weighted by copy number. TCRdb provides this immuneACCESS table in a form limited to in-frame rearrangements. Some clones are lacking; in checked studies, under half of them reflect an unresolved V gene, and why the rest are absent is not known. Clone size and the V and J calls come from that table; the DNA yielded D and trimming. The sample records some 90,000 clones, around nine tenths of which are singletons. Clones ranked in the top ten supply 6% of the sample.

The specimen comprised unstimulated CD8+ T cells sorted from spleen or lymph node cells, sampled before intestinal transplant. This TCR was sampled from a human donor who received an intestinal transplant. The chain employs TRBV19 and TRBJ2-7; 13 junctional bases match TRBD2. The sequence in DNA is TGTGCCAGTAGCGAAGGACTAGCGGGAGCTAGATACGAGCAGTACTTC. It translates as CASSEGLAGARYEQYF.